The T cell receptor beta chain under discussion was sequenced for a study of cytomegalovirus exposure and HLA in healthy donors. Donors counted as nominally healthy when sampled, yet unrecorded immune exposures were likely. Trimming removed 6 bases from V and 4 bases from J; junction bases left unmatched: 1. Germline V gene lookup returns CDR1 SEHNR and CDR2 FQNEAQ (reference sequence). The length of the CDR3 is 13 residues. This clone was observed a single time. What it binds is not known. 60 Vbeta and 13 Jbeta primers were used in PCR. Data came from immunoSEQ multiplex PCR; TCRdb stores just in-frame clones and leaves some out. The sample includes about 200,000 clones, approximately 80% of them seen just once. General study findings and limits: It was in a later analysis that TCR association rates were seen to vary by HLA locus, highest for DRB1 and lowest for HLA-C. CMV antigen specificity of a few CMV-associated chains was confirmed in vitro. HLA-A and HLA-B allele assignments for most subjects were reportedly predicted accurately using TCR beta sequences.

The sequence was collected from a girl under 18 in good health and CMV-seronegative. The chain carries TRBV7-9 and TRBJ2-1; 9 nucleotides agree with TRBD1. The specimen sequenced was PBMCs. CDR3 sequence reads: CASRTGGYNEQFF. CDR3 sequence (DNA): TGTGCCAGCAGGACAGGGGGGTACAATGAGCAGTTCTTC.